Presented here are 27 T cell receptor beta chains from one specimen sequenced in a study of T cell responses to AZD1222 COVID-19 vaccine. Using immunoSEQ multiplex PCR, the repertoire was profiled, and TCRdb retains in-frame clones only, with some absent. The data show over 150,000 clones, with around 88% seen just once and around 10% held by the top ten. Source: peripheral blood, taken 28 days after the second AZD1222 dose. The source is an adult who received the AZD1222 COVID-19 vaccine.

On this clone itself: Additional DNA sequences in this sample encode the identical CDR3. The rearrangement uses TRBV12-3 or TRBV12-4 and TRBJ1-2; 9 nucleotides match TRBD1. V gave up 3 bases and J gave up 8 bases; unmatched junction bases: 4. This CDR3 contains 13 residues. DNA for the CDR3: TGTGCCAGCAGTTTGGGACAGGGTCGAGGCTACACCTTC. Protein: CASSLGQGRGYTF.

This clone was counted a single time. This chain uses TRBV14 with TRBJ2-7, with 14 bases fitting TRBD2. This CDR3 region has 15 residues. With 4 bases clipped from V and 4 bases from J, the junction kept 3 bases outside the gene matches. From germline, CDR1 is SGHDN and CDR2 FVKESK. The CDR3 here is CASSPGLAGVYEQYF. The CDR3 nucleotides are TGTGCCAGCAGCCCGGGACTAGCGGGGGTGTACGAGCAGTACTTC. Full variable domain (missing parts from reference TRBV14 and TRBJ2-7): EAGVTQFPSHSVIEKGQTVTLRCDPISGHDNLYWYRRVMGKEIKFLLHFVKESKQDESGMPNNRFLAERTGGTYSTLKVQPAELEDSGVYFCASSPGLAGVYEQYFGPGTRLTVT.

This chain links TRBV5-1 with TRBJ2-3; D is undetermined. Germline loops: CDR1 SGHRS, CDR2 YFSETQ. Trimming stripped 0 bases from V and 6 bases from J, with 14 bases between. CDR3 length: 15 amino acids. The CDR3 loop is CASSLASPLRDTQYF. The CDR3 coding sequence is TGCGCCAGCAGCTTGGCGTCACCCCTTCGGGATACGCAGTATTTT. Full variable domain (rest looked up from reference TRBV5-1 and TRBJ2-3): KAGVTQTPRYLIKTRGQQVTLSCSPISGHRSVSWYQQTPGQGLQFLFEYFSETQRNKGNFPGRFSGRQFSNSRSEMNVSTLELGDSALYLCASSLASPLRDTQYFGPGTRLTVL.

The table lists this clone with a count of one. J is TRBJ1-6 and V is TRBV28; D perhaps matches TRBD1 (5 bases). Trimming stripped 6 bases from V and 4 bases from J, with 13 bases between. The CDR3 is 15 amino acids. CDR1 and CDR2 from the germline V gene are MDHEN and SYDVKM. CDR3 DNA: TGTGCCAGCAGGGGGCAAAGTGGTTATAATTCACCCCTCCACTTT. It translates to CASRGQSGYNSPLHF.

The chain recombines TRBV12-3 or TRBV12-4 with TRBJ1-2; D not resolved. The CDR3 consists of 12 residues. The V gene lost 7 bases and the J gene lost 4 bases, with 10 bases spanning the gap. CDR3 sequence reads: CASTEQRYGYTF. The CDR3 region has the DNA TGTGCCAGCACGGAACAACGCTATGGCTACACCTTC.

CDR3: CASRRTSGGASEQFF. CDR3 bases: TGTGCCAGTAGGAGGACTAGCGGGGGGGCCAGTGAGCAGTTCTTC. The J gene is TRBJ2-1, the V gene TRBV19; 15 positions agree with TRBD2. The CDR3 runs 15 residues. CDR1 is LNHDA, CDR2 SQIVND, per germline (reference sequence). Germline trimming cut 6 bases from V and 9 bases from J; bases unmatched to any gene: 6.

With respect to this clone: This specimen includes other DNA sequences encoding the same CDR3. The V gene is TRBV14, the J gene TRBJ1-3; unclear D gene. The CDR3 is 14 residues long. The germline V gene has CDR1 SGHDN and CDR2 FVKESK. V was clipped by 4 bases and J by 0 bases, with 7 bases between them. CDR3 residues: CASSPTRSGNTIYF. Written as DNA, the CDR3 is TGTGCCAGCAGCCCCACACGCTCTGGAAACACCATATATTTT.

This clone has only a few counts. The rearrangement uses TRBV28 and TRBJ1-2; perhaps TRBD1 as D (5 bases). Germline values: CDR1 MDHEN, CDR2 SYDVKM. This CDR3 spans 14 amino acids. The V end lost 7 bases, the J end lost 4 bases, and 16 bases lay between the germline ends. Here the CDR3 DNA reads TGTGCCAGCATCAAATACCGGGGGGGCTATGGCTACACCTTC. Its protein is CASIKYRGGYGYTF.

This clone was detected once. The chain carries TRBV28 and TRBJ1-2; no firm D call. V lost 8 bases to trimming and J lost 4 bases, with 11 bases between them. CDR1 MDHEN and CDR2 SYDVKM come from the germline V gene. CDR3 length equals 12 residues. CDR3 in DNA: TGTGCCAGCGCGGCGGTCATCTATGGCTACACCTTC. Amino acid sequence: CASAAVIYGYTF.

The CDR3 spells CASSYIHHNSPLHF. Here the CDR3 DNA reads TGTGCCAGCAGCTACATACATCATAATTCACCCCTCCACTTT. The V gene is TRBV3-1 (or the pseudogene TRBV3-2), the J gene TRBJ1-6; the D is unclear. This CDR3 spans 14 amino acids. In germline, CDR1 is LGHDT, CDR2 YNNKEL (reference sequence). Trimming stripped 5 bases from V and 5 bases from J, with 10 bases between.

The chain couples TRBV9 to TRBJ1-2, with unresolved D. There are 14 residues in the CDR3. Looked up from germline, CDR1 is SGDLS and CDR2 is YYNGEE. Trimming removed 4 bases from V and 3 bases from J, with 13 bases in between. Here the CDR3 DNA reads TGTGCCAGCAGCCTACCCTACAGTTACTATGGCTACACCTTC. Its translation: CASSLPYSYYGYTF.

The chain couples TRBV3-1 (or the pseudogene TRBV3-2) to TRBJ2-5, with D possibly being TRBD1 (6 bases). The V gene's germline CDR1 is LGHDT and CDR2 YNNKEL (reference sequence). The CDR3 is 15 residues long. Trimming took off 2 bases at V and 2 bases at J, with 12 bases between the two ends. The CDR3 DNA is TGTGCCAGCAGCCAACGGACAGTAGGACAAGAGACCCAGTACTTC. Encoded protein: CASSQRTVGQETQYF.

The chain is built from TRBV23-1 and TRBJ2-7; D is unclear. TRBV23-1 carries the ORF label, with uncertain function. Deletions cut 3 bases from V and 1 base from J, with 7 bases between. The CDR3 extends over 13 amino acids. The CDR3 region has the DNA TGCGCCAGCAGTCAGTCGGGTTCCTACGAGCAGTACTTC. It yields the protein CASSQSGSYEQYF.

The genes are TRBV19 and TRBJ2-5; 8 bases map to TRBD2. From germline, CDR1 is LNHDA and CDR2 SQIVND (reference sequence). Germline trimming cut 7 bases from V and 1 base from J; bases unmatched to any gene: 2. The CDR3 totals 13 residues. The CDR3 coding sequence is TGTGCCAGTATCGGGACTAGCCAAGAGACCCAGTACTTC. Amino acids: CASIGTSQETQYF.

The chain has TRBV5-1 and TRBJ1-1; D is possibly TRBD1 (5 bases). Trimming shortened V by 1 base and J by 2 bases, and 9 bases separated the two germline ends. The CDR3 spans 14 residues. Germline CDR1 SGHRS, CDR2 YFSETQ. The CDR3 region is CASSLFTGNTEAFF. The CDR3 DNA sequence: TGCGCCAGCAGCTTGTTTACAGGTAACACTGAAGCTTTCTTT.

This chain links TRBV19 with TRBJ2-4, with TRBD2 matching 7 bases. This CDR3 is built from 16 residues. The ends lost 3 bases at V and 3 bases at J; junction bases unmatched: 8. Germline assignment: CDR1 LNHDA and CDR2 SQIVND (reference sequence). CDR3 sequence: CASSMSLGEGKNIQYF. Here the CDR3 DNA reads TGTGCCAGTAGTATGTCTTTAGGGGAGGGCAAAAACATTCAGTACTTC.

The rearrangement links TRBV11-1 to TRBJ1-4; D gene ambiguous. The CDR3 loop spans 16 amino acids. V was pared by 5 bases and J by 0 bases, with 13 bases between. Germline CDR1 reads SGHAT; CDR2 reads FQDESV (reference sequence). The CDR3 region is CASSKTGVATNEKLFF. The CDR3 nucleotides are TGTGCCAGCAGCAAGACCGGCGTCGCAACTAATGAAAAACTGTTTTTT. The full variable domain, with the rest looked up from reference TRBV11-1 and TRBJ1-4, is EAEVAQSPRYKITEKSQAVAFWCDPISGHATLYWYRQILGQGPELLVQFQDESVVDDSQLPKDRFSAERLKGVDSTLKIQPAELGDSAMYLCASSKTGVATNEKLFFGSGTQLSVL.

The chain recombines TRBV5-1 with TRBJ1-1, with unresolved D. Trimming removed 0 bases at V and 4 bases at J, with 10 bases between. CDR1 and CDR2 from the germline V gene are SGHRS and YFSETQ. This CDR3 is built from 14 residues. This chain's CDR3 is CASSLAPLATEAFF. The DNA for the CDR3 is TGCGCCAGCAGCTTGGCCCCGCTCGCCACTGAAGCTTTCTTT.

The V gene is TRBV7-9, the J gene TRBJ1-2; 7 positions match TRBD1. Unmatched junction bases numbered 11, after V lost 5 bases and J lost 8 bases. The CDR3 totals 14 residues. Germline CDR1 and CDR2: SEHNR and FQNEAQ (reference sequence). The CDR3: CASSIDTTGLGYTF. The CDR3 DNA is TGTGCCAGCAGCATAGATACGACAGGGTTAGGCTACACCTTC.

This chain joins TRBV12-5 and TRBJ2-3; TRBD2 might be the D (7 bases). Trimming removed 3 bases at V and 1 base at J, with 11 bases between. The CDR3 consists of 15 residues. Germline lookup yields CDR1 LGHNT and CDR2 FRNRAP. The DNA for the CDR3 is TGTGCTAGTGGTTTCGGGGGGCTTCGCACAGATACGCAGTATTTT. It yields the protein CASGFGGLRTDTQYF.

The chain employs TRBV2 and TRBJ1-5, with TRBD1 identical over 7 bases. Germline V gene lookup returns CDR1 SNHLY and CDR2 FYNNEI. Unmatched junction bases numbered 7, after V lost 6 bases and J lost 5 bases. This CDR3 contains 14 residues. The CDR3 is CASSEQGPDQPQHF. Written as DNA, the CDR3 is TGTGCCAGCAGCGAACAGGGGCCGGATCAGCCCCAGCATTTT.

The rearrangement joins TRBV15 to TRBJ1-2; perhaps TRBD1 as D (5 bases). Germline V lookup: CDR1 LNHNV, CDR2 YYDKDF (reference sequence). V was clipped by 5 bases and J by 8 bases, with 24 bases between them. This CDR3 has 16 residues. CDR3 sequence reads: CATSGRGSLIGEGYTF. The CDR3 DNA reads TGTGCCACCAGCGGACGGGGATCCCTGATAGGGGAAGGCTACACCTTC.

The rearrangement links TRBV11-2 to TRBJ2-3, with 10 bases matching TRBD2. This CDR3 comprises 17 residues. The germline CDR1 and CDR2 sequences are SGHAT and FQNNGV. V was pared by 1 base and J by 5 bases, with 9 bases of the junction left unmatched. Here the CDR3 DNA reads TGTGCCAGCAGCTTAGTTCCCGGGACTAGCGTTGGAGATACGCAGTATTTT. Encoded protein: CASSLVPGTSVGDTQYF.

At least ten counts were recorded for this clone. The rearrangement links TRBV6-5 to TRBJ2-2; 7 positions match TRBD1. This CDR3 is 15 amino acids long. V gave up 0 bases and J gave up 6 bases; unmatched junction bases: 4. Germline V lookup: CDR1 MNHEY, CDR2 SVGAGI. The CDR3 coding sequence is TGTGCCAGCAGTTACTCCACAGGGGATCCCGGGGAGCTGTTTTTT. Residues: CASSYSTGDPGELFF.

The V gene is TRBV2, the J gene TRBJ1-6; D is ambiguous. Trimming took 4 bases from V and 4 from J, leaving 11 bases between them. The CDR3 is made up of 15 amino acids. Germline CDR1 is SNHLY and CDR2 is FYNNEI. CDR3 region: CASSGAGSYNSPLHF. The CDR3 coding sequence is TGTGCCAGCAGTGGGGCGGGAAGTTATAATTCACCCCTCCACTTT.

CDR3 DNA: TGTGCCAGCAGCGTCCCGGGGGACTATGGCTACACCTTC. It codes for CASSVPGDYGYTF. The rearrangement uses TRBV5-4 and TRBJ1-2; weak D call: TRBD1 (5 bases). CDR3 length: 13 residues. The germline CDR1 and CDR2 sequences are SGHNT and YYREEE (reference sequence). The V gene lost 4 bases and the J gene lost 3 bases, with 10 bases spanning the gap.

The CDR3 spells CATSRERQPTGELFF. The CDR3 DNA follows: TGTGCCACCAGCAGAGAGAGGCAGCCCACCGGGGAGCTGTTTTTT. The chain has TRBV15 and TRBJ2-2; D gene uncertain. Germline V gives CDR1 LNHNV, CDR2 YYDKDF (reference sequence). Trimming cost V 0 bases and J 4 bases, with 9 bases left between them. This CDR3 spans 15 amino acids.